The clone carrying this TCR beta chain occurred a few times. The antigen remains undetermined. With V trimmed by 3 bases and J by 0 bases, 1 base remained unmatched. The CDR3 is 13 residues long. Germline-derived CDR1 and CDR2 are SQVTM and ANQGSEA. Libraries of TCR beta were made from 1.5 to 2 micrograms of genomic DNA that came from cryopreserved PBMCs. Method: immunoSEQ multiplex PCR; TCRdb's copy keeps in-frame clones and lacks some. The sample carries 200,000 or so clones, nearly 80% recorded once. This sample is part of a study of cytotoxic CD8 clonotypes in ibrutinib-treated CLL. Notes on the study in general: Baseline clonality, above age-matched healthy donor levels, tracked circulating CD8+ T-cell counts. Sampling times (in sustained-remission versus progressing patients) were not the same. Clonality, elevated at ibrutinib response, dropped back toward baseline at progression.

This TCR was recovered from a human donor with chronic lymphocytic leukemia. The sequences come from PBMCs, collected after 12 months of ibrutinib treatment. The gene calls are TRBV29-1 and TRBJ1-1, with 7 bases identical to TRBD1. This CDR3 is CSVDTGVNTEAFF. The CDR3, as DNA: TGCAGCGTTGACACAGGGGTGAACACTGAAGCTTTCTTT.